These 7 T cell receptor beta chains originate from one sample sequenced in a study of spatial heterogeneity in lung cancer. The antigens for these receptors are not known. TCRdb recomputed calls from the 5' RACE reads with MiXCR, one row per CDR3 protein. The sample records about 20,000 distinct CDR3 sequences, 2.5% to 3% being singletons. Regarding the study as a whole: Expanded intratumoral alpha and beta TCR counts tracked tumor mutation counts.

Time point in this sample: sample taken at primary tumor resection. This sample comprised lung tumor tissue, obtained at surgery. These receptors originate from a male donor with early-stage non-small cell lung cancer.

This clonotype was seen repeatedly, ten times or more. This chain connects TRBV3-1 to TRBJ2-1; the D gene could be TRBD1 or TRBD2 (5 bases each). The CDR3 length is 18 residues. Trimming removed 1 base from V and 0 bases from J, with 16 bases in between. CDR1 and CDR2 from the germline V gene are LGHDT and YNNKEL (reference sequence). The CDR3 DNA reads as TGTGCCAGCAGCCAAGTTCCCCGGGACCGGAGCTCCTACAATGAGCAGTTCTTC. As protein: CASSQVPRDRSSYNEQFF.

At least ten counts were recorded for this clonotype. The chain links TRBV9 to TRBJ2-6; 7 nucleotides match TRBD2. CDR3 length: 15 amino acids. V lost 5 bases, J lost 1 base, and 3 bases stayed unmatched. Germline V lookup: CDR1 SGDLS, CDR2 YYNGEE. The CDR3 protein is CASRGGESGANVLTF. Here the CDR3 DNA reads TGTGCCAGCAGGGGAGGGGAATCTGGGGCCAACGTCCTGACTTTC.

This clonotype was counted at least ten times. The CDR3 coding sequence is TGTGCCAGCACCTGGGAGGCGGATACGCAGTATTTT. This gives the protein CASTWEADTQYF. The chain recombines TRBV12-3 or TRBV12-4 with TRBJ2-3; D possibly corresponds to TRBD2 (6 bases). The V and J ends lost 7 bases and 6 bases respectively, with 11 bases between them. CDR3 length equals 12 residues.

In its sample, this clonotype was seen many times. The chain has TRBV29-1 and TRBJ1-2; maybe TRBD1 (5 bases). The V end lost 3 bases, the J end lost 6 bases, and 14 bases lay between the germline ends. The germline CDR1 and CDR2 sequences are SQVTM and ANQGSEA. CDR3 size: 13 residues. The chain's CDR3 is CSVDRPGGNGYTF. The DNA for the CDR3 is TGCAGCGTTGACCGACCCGGGGGTAATGGCTACACCTTC. The whole variable domain, filled in from reference TRBV29-1 and TRBJ1-2, reads SAVISQKPSRDICQRGTSLTIQCQVDSQVTMMFWYRQQPGQSLTLIATANQGSEATYESGFVIDKFPISRPNLTFSTLTVSNMSPEDSSIYLCSVDRPGGNGYTFGSGTRLTVV.

The table lists this clonotype with many counts. This chain joins TRBV20-1 and TRBJ2-3, with D tentatively TRBD1 (6 bases). The germline CDR1 and CDR2 sequences are DFQATT and SNEGSKA (reference sequence). The CDR3 spans 13 residues. Trimming took 2 bases from V and 4 from J, leaving 10 bases between them. The CDR3 DNA is TGCAGTGCTAGAATACAGGGACCAGATACGCAGTATTTT. Translation: CSARIQGPDTQYF.

In this sample, this clonotype turned up many times. The rearrangement uses TRBV24-1 and TRBJ2-5; possibly TRBD1 for D (5 bases). Germline values: CDR1 KGHDR, CDR2 SFDVKD. The CDR3 runs to 15 residues. V dropped 1 base and J dropped 0 bases, with 8 bases sitting between them. The CDR3 sequence: CATSDFSGNQETQYF. In nucleotides, the CDR3 is TGTGCCACCAGTGATTTTTCAGGGAACCAAGAGACCCAGTACTTC.

In its sample, this clonotype was seen a few times. The chain employs TRBV7-9 and TRBJ1-1, with D perhaps TRBD1 (6 bases). Germline-derived CDR1 and CDR2 are SEHNR and FQNEAQ (reference sequence). Trimming stripped 0 bases from V and 1 base from J, with 9 bases between. The CDR3 spans 15 residues. In nucleotides, the CDR3 is TGTGCCAGCAGCTTAGCCACAGGGAGGAACACTGAAGCTTTCTTT. Its translation: CASSLATGRNTEAFF. The variable domain in full, completed from reference TRBV7-9 and TRBJ1-1, reads DTGVSQNPRHKITKRGQNVTFRCDPISEHNRLYWYRQTLGQGPEFLTYFQNEAQLEKSRLLSDRFSAERPKGSFSTLEIQRTEQGDSAMYLCASSLATGRNTEAFFGQGTRLTVV.